One and the same sample provided the 9 T cell receptor beta chains below, sequenced in a study of glioma-infiltrating T cells after dendritic cell vaccination listed by TCRdb under 2016. Libraries came from the immunoSEQ multiplex PCR assay. The clones in this table, taken by TCRdb from immuneACCESS, are in-frame only. Not every clone is retained; where verified, under half of the shortfall comes from an unresolved V gene, and the cause of the rest is unknown. The sample contains 45,000 to 50,000 clones, 65% to 90% of them found a single time. The top ten hold over 10% of the sample. The sequencing here drew on blood, taken before dendritic cell vaccination. The receptors here all came from a human donor with glioblastoma.

The chain has TRBV7-2 and TRBJ1-2, with D unresolved. V gave up 1 base and J gave up 4 bases, with 13 bases separating them. The CDR3 extends over 15 amino acids. CDR1 is SGHTA, CDR2 FQGNSA, per germline. In nucleotides, the CDR3 is TGTGCCAGCAGCTTAGAGGGAGGCGCAGCCTATGGCTACACCTTC. It specifies CASSLEGGAAYGYTF.

The rearrangement uses TRBV7-9 and TRBJ2-6; D might be TRBD2 (5 bases). V was cut by 6 bases and J by 0 bases, with 6 bases left in between. CDR3 length equals 14 residues. Germline values: CDR1 SEHNR, CDR2 FQNEAQ (reference sequence). DNA for the CDR3: TGTGCCAGCAGACGGGACTCTGGGGCCAACGTCCTGACTTTC. Protein product: CASRRDSGANVLTF.

The chain couples TRBV19 to TRBJ1-1, with 8 bases lining up with TRBD1. Germline CDR1 reads LNHDA; CDR2 reads SQIVND (reference sequence). The CDR3 spans 16 residues. The J segment lost 5 bases and the V segment lost 5 bases, leaving 13 bases of the junction unmatched. The DNA of the CDR3 is TGTGCCAGTAGTGGGCTGCAGGGGGCGAGGGGTACTGAAGCTTTCTTT. It specifies CASSGLQGARGTEAFF. The full variable domain, its missing parts supplied by reference TRBV19 and TRBJ1-1, is DGGITQSPKYLFRKEGQNVTLSCEQNLNHDAMYWYRQDPGQGLRLIYYSQIVNDFQKGDIAEGYSVSREKKESFPLTVTSAQKNPTAFYLCASSGLQGARGTEAFFGQGTRLTVV.

The chain employs TRBV18 and TRBJ2-1; 8 bases are shared with TRBD2. The length of the CDR3 is 15 residues. Germline V CDR1 and CDR2: KGHSH, LQKENI. The V segment lost 4 bases and the J segment 10 bases; nucleotides outside the gene matches: 12. CDR3 region: CASSRARGGDREQFF. The CDR3 nucleotides are TGTGCCAGCTCACGGGCTCGGGGGGGAGACCGAGAGCAGTTCTTC. Full variable domain (remainder filled in from reference TRBV18 and TRBJ2-1): NAGVMQNPRHLVRRRGQEARLRCSPMKGHSHVYWYRQLPEEGLKFMVYLQKENIIDESGMPKERFSAEFPKEGPSILRIQQVVRGDSAAYFCASSRARGGDREQFFGPGTRLTVL.

V gene TRBV5-6 combines with J gene TRBJ1-1; TRBD1 matches at 10 bases. Trimming at V came to 4 bases and at J to 4 bases, leaving 4 bases not matched to a gene. The CDR3 spans 14 residues. The germline V gene has CDR1 SGHDT and CDR2 YYEEEE. The CDR3 reads CASSGRDRGTEAFF. The CDR3 region has the DNA TGTGCCAGCAGCGGGAGGGACAGGGGCACTGAAGCTTTCTTT.

V gene TRBV6-5 combines with J gene TRBJ1-1, with a possible D match to TRBD1 (6 bases). Trimming pared 5 bases from V and 6 bases from J, leaving 19 bases between. Germline values: CDR1 MNHEY, CDR2 SVGAGI. CDR3 length equals 15 residues. CDR3 residues: CASSPLGGAEAEAFF. DNA for the CDR3: TGTGCCAGCAGTCCCCTTGGGGGGGCGGAAGCTGAAGCTTTCTTT.

The chain couples TRBV7-9 to TRBJ1-2; possible D gene TRBD1, 6 bases. Germline loops: CDR1 SEHNR, CDR2 FQNEAQ (reference sequence). The CDR3 has 14 amino acids. Trimming took 5 bases from V and 6 from J, leaving 16 bases between them. The CDR3 region is CASSRANRVNGYTF. CDR3 coding DNA: TGTGCCAGCAGCCGAGCAAACAGGGTTAATGGCTACACCTTC.

This chain connects TRBV27 to TRBJ2-2; unclear D gene. The CDR3 sequence is 12 residues long. Per the germline V gene, CDR1 is MNHEY and CDR2 is SMNVEV (reference sequence). Trimming took 5 bases from V and 6 from J, leaving 7 bases between them. The CDR3 bases are TGTGCCAGCAGTCGAGCATCCGGGGAGCTGTTTTTT. This translates into CASSRASGELFF.

This clone was found a few times. This chain links TRBV7-9 with TRBJ2-7; unclear D gene. CDR1 is SEHNR and CDR2 is FQNEAQ in the germline V gene (reference sequence). The CDR3 consists of 13 residues. V was pared by 1 base and J by 3 bases, with 7 bases between. The CDR3 DNA follows: TGTGCCAGCAGCTTAGGGCAGTTCTACGAGCAGTACTTC. Its protein product is CASSLGQFYEQYF.